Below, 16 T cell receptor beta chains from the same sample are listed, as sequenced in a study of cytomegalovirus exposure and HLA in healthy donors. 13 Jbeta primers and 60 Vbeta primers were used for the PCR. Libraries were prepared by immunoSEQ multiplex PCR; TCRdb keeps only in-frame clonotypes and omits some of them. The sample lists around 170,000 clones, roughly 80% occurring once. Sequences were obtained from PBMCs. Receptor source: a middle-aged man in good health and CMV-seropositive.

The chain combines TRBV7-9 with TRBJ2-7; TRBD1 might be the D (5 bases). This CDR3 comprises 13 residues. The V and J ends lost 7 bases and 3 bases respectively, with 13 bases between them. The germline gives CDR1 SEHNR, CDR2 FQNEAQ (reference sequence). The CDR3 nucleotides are TGTGCCAGCACCCTGGGGCTGAACTACGAGCAGTACTTC. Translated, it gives CASTLGLNYEQYF.

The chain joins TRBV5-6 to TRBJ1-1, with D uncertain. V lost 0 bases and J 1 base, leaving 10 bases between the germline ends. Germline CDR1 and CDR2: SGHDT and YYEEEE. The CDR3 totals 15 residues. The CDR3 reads CASSLGSRSNTEAFF. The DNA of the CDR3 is TGTGCCAGCAGCTTGGGCTCCAGATCGAACACTGAAGCTTTCTTT.

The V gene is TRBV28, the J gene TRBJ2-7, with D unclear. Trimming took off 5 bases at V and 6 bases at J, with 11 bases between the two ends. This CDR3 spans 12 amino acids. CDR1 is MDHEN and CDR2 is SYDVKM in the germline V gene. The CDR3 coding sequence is TGTGCCAGCAGTAGCCGCTCCCGCGAGCAGTACTTC. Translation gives CASSSRSREQYF.

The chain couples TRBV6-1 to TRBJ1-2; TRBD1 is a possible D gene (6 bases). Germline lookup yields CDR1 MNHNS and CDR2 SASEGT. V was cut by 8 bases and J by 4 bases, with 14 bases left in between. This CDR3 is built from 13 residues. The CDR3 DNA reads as TGTGCCAGCGAACAGGGCCGGGGCTATGGCTACACCTTC. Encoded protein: CASEQGRGYGYTF.

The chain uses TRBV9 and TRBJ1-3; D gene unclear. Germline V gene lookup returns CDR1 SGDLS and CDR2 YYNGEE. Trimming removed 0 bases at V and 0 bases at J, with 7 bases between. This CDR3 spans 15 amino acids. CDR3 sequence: CASSVGVSSGNTIYF. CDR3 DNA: TGTGCCAGCAGCGTAGGTGTCAGCTCTGGAAACACCATATATTTT.

CDR3 DNA sequence: TGTGCCAGCAGTGGTCGACAGGGGGCCCCCTACGAGCAGTACTTC. Encoded protein: CASSGRQGAPYEQYF. J is TRBJ2-7 and V is TRBV28; 10 bases line up with TRBD1. The CDR3 spans 15 residues. V shed 5 bases and J 2 bases; nucleotides not matched to a gene: 6. Germline values: CDR1 MDHEN, CDR2 SYDVKM.

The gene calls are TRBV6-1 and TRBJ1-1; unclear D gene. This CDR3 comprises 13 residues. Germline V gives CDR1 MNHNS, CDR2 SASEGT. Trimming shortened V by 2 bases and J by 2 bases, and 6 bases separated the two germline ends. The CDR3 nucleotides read TGTGCCAGCAGTGAAATCCCTAACACTGAAGCTTTCTTT. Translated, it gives CASSEIPNTEAFF.

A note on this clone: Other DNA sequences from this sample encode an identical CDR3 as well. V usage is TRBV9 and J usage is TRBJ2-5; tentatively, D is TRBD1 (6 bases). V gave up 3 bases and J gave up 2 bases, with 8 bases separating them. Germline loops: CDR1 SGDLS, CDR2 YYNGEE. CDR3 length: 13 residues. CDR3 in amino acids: CASSGGTQETQYF. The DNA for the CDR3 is TGTGCCAGCAGCGGAGGGACACAAGAGACCCAGTACTTC.

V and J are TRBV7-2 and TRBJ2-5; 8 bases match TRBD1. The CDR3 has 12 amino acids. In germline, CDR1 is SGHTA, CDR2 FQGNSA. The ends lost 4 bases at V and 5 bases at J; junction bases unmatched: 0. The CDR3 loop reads CASSWTGETQYF. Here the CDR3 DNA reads TGTGCCAGCAGCTGGACAGGGGAGACCCAGTACTTC.

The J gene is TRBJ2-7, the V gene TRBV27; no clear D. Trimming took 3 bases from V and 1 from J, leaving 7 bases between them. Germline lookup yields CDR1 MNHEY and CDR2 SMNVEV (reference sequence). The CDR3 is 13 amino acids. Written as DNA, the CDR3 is TGTGCCAGCAGTTTCCACGGGTCCTACGAGCAGTACTTC. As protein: CASSFHGSYEQYF.

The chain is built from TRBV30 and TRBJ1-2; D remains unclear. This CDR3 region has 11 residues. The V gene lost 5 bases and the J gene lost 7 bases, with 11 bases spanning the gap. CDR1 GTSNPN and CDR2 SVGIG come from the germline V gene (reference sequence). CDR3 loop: CAWGGTSGYTF. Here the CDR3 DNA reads TGTGCCTGGGGAGGTACCAGTGGCTACACCTTC.

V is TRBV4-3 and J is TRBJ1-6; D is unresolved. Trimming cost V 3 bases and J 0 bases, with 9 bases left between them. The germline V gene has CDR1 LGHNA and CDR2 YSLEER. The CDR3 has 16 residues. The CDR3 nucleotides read TGCGCCAGCAGCCAGGAGCCGAGCTCCTATAATTCACCCCTCCACTTT. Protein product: CASSQEPSSYNSPLHF.

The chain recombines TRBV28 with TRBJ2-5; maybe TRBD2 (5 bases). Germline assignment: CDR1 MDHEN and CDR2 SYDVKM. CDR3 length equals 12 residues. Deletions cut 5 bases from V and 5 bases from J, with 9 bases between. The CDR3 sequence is CASSGPGETQYF. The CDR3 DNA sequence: TGTGCCAGCAGTGGTCCGGGGGAGACCCAGTACTTC.

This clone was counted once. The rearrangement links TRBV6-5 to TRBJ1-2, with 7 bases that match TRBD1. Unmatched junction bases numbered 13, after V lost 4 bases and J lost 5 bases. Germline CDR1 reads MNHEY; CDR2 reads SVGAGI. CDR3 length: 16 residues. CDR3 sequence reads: CASSSSGTDDFYGYTF. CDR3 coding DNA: TGTGCCAGCAGTTCATCCGGGACAGACGACTTTTATGGCTACACCTTC.

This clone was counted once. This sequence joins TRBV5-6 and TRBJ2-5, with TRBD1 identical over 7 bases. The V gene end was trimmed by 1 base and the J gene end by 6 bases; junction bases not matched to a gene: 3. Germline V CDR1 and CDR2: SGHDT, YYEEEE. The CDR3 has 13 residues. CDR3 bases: TGTGCCAGCAGCTTGTCCAGGGGGAAGACCCAGTACTTC. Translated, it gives CASSLSRGKTQYF.

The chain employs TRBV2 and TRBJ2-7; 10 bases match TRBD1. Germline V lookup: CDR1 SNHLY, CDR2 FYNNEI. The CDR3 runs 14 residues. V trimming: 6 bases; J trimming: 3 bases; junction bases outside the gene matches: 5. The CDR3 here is CASRTGQGNYEQYF. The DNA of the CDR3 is TGTGCCAGCAGGACGGGACAGGGGAACTACGAGCAGTACTTC.